Described below is a single TCR beta chain sequence and its context. Antigen specificity is unknown. As to time point: persistent/refractory GD, antithyroid drugs over 5 years with positive TRAb. Scientists built the TCR library using RNA that was extracted from PBMCs. Under American Thyroid Association guidelines, Graves' disease was diagnosed. Trimming pared 4 bases from V and 14 bases from J, leaving 20 bases between. The germline V gene has CDR1 DFQATT and CDR2 SNEGSKA (reference sequence). The CDR3 spans 12 residues. Building the TCR beta libraries relied on iRepertoire HTBI primers, and CDR3 regions underwent Arm-PCR. One entry per CDR3 protein, called by TCRdb with MiXCR from the multiplex PCR reads. The table shows some 430,000 distinct CDR3 sequences, with about 22% occurring only once. The data were taken from a study of regulatory T cells in long-lasting Graves disease. Broader study findings: Study of thyroid tissue was not done, with only peripheral blood studied. Limited sample numbers may have lowered accuracy.

The sequencing here drew on peripheral blood mononuclear cells (PBMCs), taken when the disease was refractory, from a patient treated with antithyroid drugs. The source of this sequence is a female donor with Graves disease. The rearrangement links TRBV20-1 to TRBJ1-2; D gene ambiguous. The CDR3 bases are TGCAGTGCTAAAGTTACCGGACCTGGAAGAACCTTC. Its translation is CSAKVTGPGRTF.